This TCR beta chain emerged from a study of post-analysis software for immune sequencing data. Overall study: There were relapsing-remitting, secondary progressive and progressive-relapsing multiple sclerosis among the disease courses included.

Unique molecular identifiers had been added to the TCR beta cDNA libraries. TCRdb independently ran MiXCR on the PCR reads; one entry per CDR3 protein. The sample lists 750,000 to 950,000 distinct CDR3 sequences, around 50% occurring once. This TCR was sampled from a girl between 5 and 17 years old with multiple sclerosis. Material for sequencing was blood.

The CDR3 nucleotides read TGTGCCAGCAGCCCCCCTGGGGTTCAGGGCTACGAGCAGTACTTC. Protein product: CASSPPGVQGYEQYF. The J gene is TRBJ2-7, the V gene TRBV6-6; D may be TRBD1 (5 bases). Trimming stripped 6 bases from V and 3 bases from J, with 18 bases between. Germline-derived CDR1 and CDR2 are MNHNY and SVGAGI (reference sequence). This CDR3 comprises 15 residues.